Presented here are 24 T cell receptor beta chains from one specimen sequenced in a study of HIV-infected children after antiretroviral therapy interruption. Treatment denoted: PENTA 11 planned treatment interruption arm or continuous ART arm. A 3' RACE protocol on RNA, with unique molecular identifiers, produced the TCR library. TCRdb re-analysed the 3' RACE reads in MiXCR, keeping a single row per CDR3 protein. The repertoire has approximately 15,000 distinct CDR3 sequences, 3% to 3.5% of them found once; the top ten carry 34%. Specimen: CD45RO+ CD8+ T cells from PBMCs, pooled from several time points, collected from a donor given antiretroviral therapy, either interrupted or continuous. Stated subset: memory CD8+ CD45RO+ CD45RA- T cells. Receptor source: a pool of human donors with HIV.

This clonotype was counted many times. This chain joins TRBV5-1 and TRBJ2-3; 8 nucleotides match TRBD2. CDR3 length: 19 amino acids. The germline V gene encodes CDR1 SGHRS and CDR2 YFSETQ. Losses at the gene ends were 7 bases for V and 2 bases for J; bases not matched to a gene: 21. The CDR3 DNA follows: TGCGCCAGCCACCAGCGGGGGCGGAGAGTCTTCGAGGACACAGATACGCAGTATTTT. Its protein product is CASHQRGRRVFEDTDTQYF.

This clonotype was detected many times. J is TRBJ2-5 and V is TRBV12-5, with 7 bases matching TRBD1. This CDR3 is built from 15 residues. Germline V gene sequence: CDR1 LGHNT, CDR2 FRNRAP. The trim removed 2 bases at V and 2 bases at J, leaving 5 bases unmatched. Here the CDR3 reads CASGLSTGVQETQYF. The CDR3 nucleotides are TGTGCTAGTGGTTTGTCCACAGGGGTGCAAGAGACCCAGTACTTC.

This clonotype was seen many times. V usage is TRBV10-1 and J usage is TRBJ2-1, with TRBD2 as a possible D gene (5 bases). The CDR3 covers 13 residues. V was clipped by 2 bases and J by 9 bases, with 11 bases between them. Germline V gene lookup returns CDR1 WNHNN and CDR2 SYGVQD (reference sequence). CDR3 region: CASSENPRGEQFF. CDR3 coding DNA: TGCGCCAGCAGTGAGAACCCCCGGGGTGAGCAGTTCTTC.

In DNA, the CDR3 is TGCGCCAGCACCTCAGGGGGCGGGTACGAGCAGTACTTC. As protein: CASTSGGGYEQYF. The chain joins TRBV10-2 to TRBJ2-7, with TRBD1 matching over 8 bases. The CDR3 extends over 13 amino acids. Trimming cost V 7 bases and J 4 bases; bases outside gene matches: 6. Germline V gene sequence: CDR1 WSHSY, CDR2 SAAADI.

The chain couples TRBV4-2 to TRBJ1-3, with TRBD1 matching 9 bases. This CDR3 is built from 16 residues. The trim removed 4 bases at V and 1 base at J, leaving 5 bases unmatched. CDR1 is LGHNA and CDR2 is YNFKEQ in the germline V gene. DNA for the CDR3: TGTGCCAGCAGCCCAGGGACAGGGATTTCTGGAAACACCATATATTTT. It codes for CASSPGTGISGNTIYF.

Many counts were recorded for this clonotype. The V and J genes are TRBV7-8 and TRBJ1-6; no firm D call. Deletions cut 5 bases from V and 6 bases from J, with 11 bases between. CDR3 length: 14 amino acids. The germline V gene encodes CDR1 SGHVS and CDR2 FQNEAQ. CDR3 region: CASSEKRLNSPLHF. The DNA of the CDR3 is TGTGCCAGCAGCGAAAAACGTCTTAATTCACCCCTCCACTTT.

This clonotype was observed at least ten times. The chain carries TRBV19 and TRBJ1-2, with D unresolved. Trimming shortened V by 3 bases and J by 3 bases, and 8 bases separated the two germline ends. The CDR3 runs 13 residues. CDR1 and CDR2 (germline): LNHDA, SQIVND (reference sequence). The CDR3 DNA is TGTGCCAGTAGTATTGAGGAGCACTATGGCTACACCTTC. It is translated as CASSIEEHYGYTF.

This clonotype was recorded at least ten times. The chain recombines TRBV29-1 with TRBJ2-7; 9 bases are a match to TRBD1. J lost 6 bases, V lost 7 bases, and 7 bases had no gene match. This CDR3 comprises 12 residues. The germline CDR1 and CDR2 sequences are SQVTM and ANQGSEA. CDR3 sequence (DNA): TGCAGCGGTGGACAGGGGTCTCTCGAGCAGTACTTC. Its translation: CSGGQGSLEQYF.

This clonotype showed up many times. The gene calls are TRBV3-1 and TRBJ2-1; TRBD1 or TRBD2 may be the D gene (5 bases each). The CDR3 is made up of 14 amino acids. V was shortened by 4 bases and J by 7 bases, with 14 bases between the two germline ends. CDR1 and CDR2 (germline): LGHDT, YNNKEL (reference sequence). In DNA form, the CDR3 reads TGTGCCAGCAGCCGAGTGGGGGTTCGGAATGAGCAGTTCTTC. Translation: CASSRVGVRNEQFF.

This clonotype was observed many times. CDR3: CAISELYEQYF. CDR3 bases: TGTGCCATCAGTGAGCTATACGAGCAGTACTTC. This chain joins TRBV10-3 and TRBJ2-7; D is uncertain. The CDR3 runs 11 residues. The germline V and J ends were trimmed by 2 bases and 4 bases, with 3 bases remaining between them. CDR1 is ENHRY and CDR2 is SYGVKD in the germline V gene.

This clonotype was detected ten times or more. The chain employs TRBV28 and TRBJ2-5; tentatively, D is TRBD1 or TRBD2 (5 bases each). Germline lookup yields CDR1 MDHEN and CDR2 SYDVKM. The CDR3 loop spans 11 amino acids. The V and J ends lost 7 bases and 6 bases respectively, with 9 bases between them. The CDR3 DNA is TGTGCCAGCACGAGGGGACAGACCCAGTACTTC. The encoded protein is CASTRGQTQYF.

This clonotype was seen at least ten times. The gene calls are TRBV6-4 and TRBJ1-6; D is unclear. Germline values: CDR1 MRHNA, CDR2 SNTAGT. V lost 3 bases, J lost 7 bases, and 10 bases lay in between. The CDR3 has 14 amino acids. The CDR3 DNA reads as TGTGCCAGCAGTGAGGGCAGTCAAAATTCACCCCTCCACTTT. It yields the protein CASSEGSQNSPLHF.

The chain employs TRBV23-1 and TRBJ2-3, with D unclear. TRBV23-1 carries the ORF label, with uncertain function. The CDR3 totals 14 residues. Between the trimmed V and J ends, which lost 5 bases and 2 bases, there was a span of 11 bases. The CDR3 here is CASSEISPTDTQYF. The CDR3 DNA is TGCGCCAGCAGTGAGATTAGCCCCACAGATACGCAGTATTTT.

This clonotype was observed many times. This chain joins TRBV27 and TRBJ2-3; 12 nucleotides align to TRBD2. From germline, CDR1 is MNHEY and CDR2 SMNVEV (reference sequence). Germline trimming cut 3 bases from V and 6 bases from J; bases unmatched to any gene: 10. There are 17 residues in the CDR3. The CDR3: CASSFFSSGGASDTQYF. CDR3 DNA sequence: TGTGCCAGCAGTTTCTTCTCTAGCGGGGGGGCTTCGGATACGCAGTATTTT.

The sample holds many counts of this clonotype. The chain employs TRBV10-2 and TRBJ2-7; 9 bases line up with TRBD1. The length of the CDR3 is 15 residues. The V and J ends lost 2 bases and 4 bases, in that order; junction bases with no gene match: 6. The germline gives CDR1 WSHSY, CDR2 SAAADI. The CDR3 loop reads CASSEAGTGIYEQYF. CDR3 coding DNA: TGCGCCAGCAGTGAGGCCGGGACAGGGATTTACGAGCAGTACTTC.

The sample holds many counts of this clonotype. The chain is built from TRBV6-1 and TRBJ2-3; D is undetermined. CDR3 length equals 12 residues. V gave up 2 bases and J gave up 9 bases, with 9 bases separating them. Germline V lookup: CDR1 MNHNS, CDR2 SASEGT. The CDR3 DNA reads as TGTGCCAGCAGTGAACTGGGATGGACGCAGTATTTT. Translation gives CASSELGWTQYF.

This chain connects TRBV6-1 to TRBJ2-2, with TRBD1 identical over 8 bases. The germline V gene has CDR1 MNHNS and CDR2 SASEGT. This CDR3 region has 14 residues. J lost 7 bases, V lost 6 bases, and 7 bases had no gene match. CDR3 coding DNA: TGTGCCAGCAGAAAACAGGGGGAAGTCGGGGAGCTGTTTTTT. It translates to CASRKQGEVGELFF.

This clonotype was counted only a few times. The CDR3 nucleotides read TGTGCCAGCAGCAGGTCCGGGACTAGTGGAGATACGCAGTATTTT. Its translation: CASSRSGTSGDTQYF. This rearrangement joins TRBV2 to TRBJ2-3; 8 bases are a match to TRBD2. Germline V gives CDR1 SNHLY, CDR2 FYNNEI. The CDR3 has 15 amino acids. The trim removed 6 bases at V and 5 bases at J, leaving 10 bases unmatched.

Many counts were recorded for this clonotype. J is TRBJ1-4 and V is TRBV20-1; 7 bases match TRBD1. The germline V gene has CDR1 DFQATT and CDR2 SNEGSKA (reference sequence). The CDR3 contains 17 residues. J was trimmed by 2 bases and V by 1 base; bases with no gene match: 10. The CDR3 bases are TGCAGTGCTAGAGGGCCAGGGGGGGCCTCTACTAATGAAAAACTGTTTTTT. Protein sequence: CSARGPGGASTNEKLFF.

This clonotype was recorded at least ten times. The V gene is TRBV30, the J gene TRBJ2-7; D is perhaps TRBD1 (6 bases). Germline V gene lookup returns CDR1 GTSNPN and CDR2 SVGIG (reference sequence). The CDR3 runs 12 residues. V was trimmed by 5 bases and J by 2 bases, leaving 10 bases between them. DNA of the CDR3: TGTGCCTGGTTGACAGGTCCCTACGAGCAGTACTTC. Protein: CAWLTGPYEQYF.

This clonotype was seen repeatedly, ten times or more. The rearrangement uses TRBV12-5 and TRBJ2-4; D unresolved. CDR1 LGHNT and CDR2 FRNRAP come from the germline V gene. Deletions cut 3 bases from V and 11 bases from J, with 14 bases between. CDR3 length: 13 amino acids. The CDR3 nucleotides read TGTGCTAGTGGTTTCAAGGATGGGGAACTTCAGTACTTC. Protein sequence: CASGFKDGELQYF.

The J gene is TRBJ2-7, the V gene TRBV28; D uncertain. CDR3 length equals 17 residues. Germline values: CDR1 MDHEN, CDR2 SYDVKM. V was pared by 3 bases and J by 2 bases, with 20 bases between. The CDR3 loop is CASSFSGRTPIPYEQYF. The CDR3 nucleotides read TGTGCCAGCAGTTTTTCAGGACGGACGCCTATTCCCTACGAGCAGTACTTC. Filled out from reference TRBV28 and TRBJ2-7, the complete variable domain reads DVKVTQSSRYLVKRTGEKVFLECVQDMDHENMFWYRQDPGLGLRLIYFSYDVKMKEKGDIPEGYSVSREKKERFSLILESASTNQTSMYLCASSFSGRTPIPYEQYFGPGTRLTVT.

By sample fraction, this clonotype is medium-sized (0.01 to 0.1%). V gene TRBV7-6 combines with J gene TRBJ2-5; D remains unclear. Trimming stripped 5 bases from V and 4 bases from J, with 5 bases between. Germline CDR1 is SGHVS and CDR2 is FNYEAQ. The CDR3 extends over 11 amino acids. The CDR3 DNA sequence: TGTGCCAGCAGCCCCGTAGAGACCCAGTACTTC. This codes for CASSPVETQYF.

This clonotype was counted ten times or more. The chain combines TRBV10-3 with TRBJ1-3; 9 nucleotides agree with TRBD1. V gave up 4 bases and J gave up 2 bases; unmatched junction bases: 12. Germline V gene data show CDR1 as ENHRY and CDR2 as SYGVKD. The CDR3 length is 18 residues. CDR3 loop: CAISGPRGQGFTGNTIYF. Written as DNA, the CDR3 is TGTGCCATCAGTGGTCCCCGGGGACAGGGATTTACTGGAAACACCATATATTTT.